This passage covers 23 T cell receptor beta chains from one sample sequenced in a study of blood T cells in healthy people across ages. Next came a second PCR, run for roughly 6 to 11 cycles, which used a sample-barcoded 5' primer along with a J-beta primer mix. Via MiXCR, TCRdb re-called the 5' RACE reads, giving one row per CDR3 protein. Of around 1,600,000 distinct CDR3 sequences in the sample, about 45% were seen once. Source material: blood. The source is a woman under 30 in good health.

This clonotype was seen a few times. The chain employs TRBV20-1 and TRBJ2-7, with 8 bases identical to TRBD2. From germline, CDR1 is DFQATT and CDR2 SNEGSKA (reference sequence). The CDR3 is 15 amino acids. V trimming: 6 bases; J trimming: 6 bases; junction bases outside the gene matches: 16. The CDR3 DNA is TGCAGTGCCAAGAAAGCTAGCGGGTGGACCGTCGAGCAGTACTTC. Encoded protein: CSAKKASGWTVEQYF.

Concerning this clonotype: At one of its ends the junction is not consistent with the germline gene, which may arise from a read error. This chain uses TRBV27 with TRBJ2-3; D gene unclear. The germline gives CDR1 MNHEY, CDR2 SMNVEV (reference sequence). The CDR3 spans 13 residues. The CDR3 loop is CASSVSRSDTQYF. DNA for the CDR3: TGTGCCAGCAGTGTATCACGCTCAGATACGCAGTATTTT.

This clonotype was detected once. The CDR3 DNA reads TGCGCCAGCAGCACGGGACAGGTCCCCGGCTACACCTTC. Its protein product is CASSTGQVPGYTF. The V gene is TRBV5-1, the J gene TRBJ1-2; 8 bases match TRBD1. The V segment lost 4 bases and the J segment 8 bases; nucleotides outside the gene matches: 7. Germline-derived CDR1 and CDR2 are SGHRS and YFSETQ. This CDR3 comprises 13 residues.

This clonotype turned up a few times. The chain links TRBV6-5 to TRBJ1-2, with a weak D call TRBD1 (6 bases). The V end lost 7 bases, the J end lost 4 bases, and 19 bases lay between the germline ends. Germline-derived CDR1 and CDR2 are MNHEY and SVGAGI. This CDR3 is 15 amino acids long. The CDR3 reads CASTTRIGGGYGYTF. The CDR3 nucleotides are TGTGCCAGCACCACCCGGATAGGGGGAGGCTATGGCTACACCTTC.

With respect to this clonotype: This may arise from a read error, as a much more abundant clone is one base away. The CDR3 sequence: CSAGRVDEQFF. The CDR3 coding sequence is TGCAGCGCTGGCAGGGTCGATGAGCAGTTCTTC. J is TRBJ2-1 and V is TRBV29-1, with TRBD1 as a possible D gene (5 bases). The CDR3 loop spans 11 amino acids. V was shortened by 7 bases and J by 8 bases, with 12 bases between the two germline ends. From germline, CDR1 is SQVTM and CDR2 ANQGSEA.

In the case of this clonotype: A much bigger clone sits one base away, suggesting this may be a read error. J is TRBJ1-2 and V is TRBV12-3 or TRBV12-4; no clear D gene. The CDR3 covers 15 residues. Trimming removed 5 bases at V and 3 bases at J, with 16 bases between. CDR3 sequence: CASSPSREDDYGYTF. CDR3 nucleotide sequence: TGTGCCAGCAGTCCCTCCCGGGAAGATGACTATGGCTACACCTTC.

The V gene is TRBV6-5, the J gene TRBJ1-4, with a tentative D call TRBD1 (5 bases). CDR3 length: 14 amino acids. Germline CDR1 MNHEY, CDR2 SVGAGI. The V and J ends lost 8 bases and 2 bases respectively, with 12 bases between them. This CDR3 is CASGGAGTNEKLFF. The CDR3 DNA reads as TGTGCCAGCGGCGGGGCAGGCACTAATGAAAAACTGTTTTTT.

V usage is TRBV27 and J usage is TRBJ1-1; D is undetermined. Germline CDR1 MNHEY, CDR2 SMNVEV (reference sequence). V lost 7 bases and J 6 bases, leaving 6 bases between the germline ends. The length of the CDR3 is 10 residues. CDR3 in amino acids: CASIGAEAFF. The CDR3 region has the DNA TGTGCCAGCATTGGGGCTGAAGCTTTCTTT.

As for this clonotype: Sequence at one end of the junction differs from germline and may be a read error. The CDR3 reads CASSLGQGREELFF. The DNA of the CDR3 is TGTGCCAGCAGCCTGGGACAGGGGCGTGAAGAACTGTTTTTT. The chain is built from TRBV5-5 and TRBJ1-4, with TRBD1 matching over 10 bases. The V gene's germline CDR1 is SGHKS and CDR2 YYEKEE (reference sequence). CDR3 length: 14 residues.

This clonotype was picked up a small number of times. The V and J genes are TRBV4-3 and TRBJ2-7, with D hard to call. CDR1 and CDR2 (germline): LGHNA, YSLEER. Trimming shortened V by 1 base and J by 4 bases, and 8 bases separated the two germline ends. The CDR3 has 13 residues. CDR3 coding DNA: TGCGCCAGCAGCCAAGTAATATGGTACGAGCAGTACTTC. Protein product: CASSQVIWYEQYF.

This sequence joins TRBV29-1 and TRBJ1-2, with D possibly matching TRBD1 (6 bases). This CDR3 region has 18 residues. Trimming removed 6 bases at V and 0 bases at J, with 26 bases between. Germline V gene lookup returns CDR1 SQVTM and CDR2 ANQGSEA. Here the CDR3 reads CSVTRLLSGQPSNYGYTF. CDR3 bases: TGCAGCGTAACGCGTTTATTATCTGGACAGCCCTCTAACTATGGCTACACCTTC.

The gene calls are TRBV21-1 and TRBJ2-7; TRBD1, the table's D call, was not compared with the DNA. TRBV21-1 is shown as a pseudogene. The CDR3 length is 16 residues. CDR3 DNA: TGTGCCAGCAGCAAAACGGTGGACAGGGTATGTTACGAGCAGTACTTC. Translated, it gives CASSKTVDRVCYEQYF.

This sequence joins TRBV7-9 and TRBJ2-3; TRBD2 aligns across 9 bases. There are 16 residues in the CDR3. V lost 5 bases and J lost 2; bases outside the gene matches: 8. Germline CDR1 SEHNR, CDR2 FQNEAQ (reference sequence). In DNA form, the CDR3 reads TGTGCCAGCAGCGGGTTGACTAGCGGCGTCACAGATACGCAGTATTTT. Amino acid sequence: CASSGLTSGVTDTQYF.

This clonotype was seen a few times. J is TRBJ2-1 and V is TRBV4-3; D remains ambiguous. V was clipped by 0 bases and J by 3 bases, with 15 bases between them. CDR1 LGHNA and CDR2 YSLEER come from the germline V gene. This CDR3 region has 17 residues. The CDR3 here is CASSQDIQPGYYNEQFF. The CDR3 DNA reads TGCGCCAGCAGCCAAGATATACAACCCGGATACTACAATGAGCAGTTCTTC.

This clonotype was counted only a few times. The V gene is TRBV29-1, the J gene TRBJ2-7; 8 bases fit TRBD2. Trimming cost V 3 bases and J 0 bases; bases outside gene matches: 7. This CDR3 spans 15 amino acids. The V gene's germline CDR1 is SQVTM and CDR2 ANQGSEA. The DNA for the CDR3 is TGCAGCGTTGATCGGCGGGGGGCTAACTCCTACGAGCAGTACTTC. It specifies CSVDRRGANSYEQYF.

This clonotype was picked up a small number of times. The rearrangement uses TRBV7-2 and TRBJ1-6; D is possibly TRBD1 (6 bases). Germline CDR1 SGHTA, CDR2 FQGNSA. The CDR3 runs to 16 residues. Trimming removed 5 bases from V and 4 bases from J, with 15 bases in between. In DNA form, the CDR3 reads TGTGCCAGCAGCAGGACAGACTTTCCGTATAATTCACCCCTCCACTTT. This translates into CASSRTDFPYNSPLHF.

The chain carries TRBV29-1 and TRBJ1-1; D unclear. Trimming took off 1 base at V and 0 bases at J, with 3 bases between the two ends. The CDR3 covers 12 residues. CDR1 SQVTM and CDR2 ANQGSEA come from the germline V gene. DNA of the CDR3: TGCAGCGTTGAAGCCCTGAACACTGAAGCTTTCTTT. This translates into CSVEALNTEAFF. Together with reference TRBV29-1 and TRBJ1-1, the CDR3 gives the full variable domain: SAVISQKPSRDICQRGTSLTIQCQVDSQVTMMFWYRQQPGQSLTLIATANQGSEATYESGFVIDKFPISRPNLTFSTLTVSNMSPEDSSIYLCSVEALNTEAFFGQGTRLTVV.

Turning to this clonotype: Relative to the germline gene, one junction end is altered; a read error may explain this. V and J are TRBV29-1 and TRBJ1-1, with D tentatively TRBD1 (6 bases). The germline gives CDR1 SQVTM, CDR2 ANQGSEA. This CDR3 contains 13 residues. CDR3 bases: TGCAGCGTGGAAGGGGGGATGGACACTGAAGCTTTCTTT. Its translation is CSVEGGMDTEAFF.

The chain links TRBV10-3 to TRBJ1-6; D is undetermined. The CDR3 is 12 amino acids. Per the germline V gene, CDR1 is ENHRY and CDR2 is SYGVKD. V lost 2 bases to trimming and J lost 12 bases, with 8 bases between them. CDR3: CAISETNGPLHF. DNA for the CDR3: TGTGCCATCAGTGAGACAAACGGACCCCTCCACTTT.

This clonotype was seen only a few times. The V call is TRBV6-4, the J call TRBJ2-7; 9 bases line up with TRBD2. V was pared by 3 bases and J by 7 bases, with 7 bases of the junction left unmatched. Germline-derived CDR1 and CDR2 are MRHNA and SNTAGT. The CDR3 runs 14 residues. The chain's CDR3 is CASSEDSGGSEQYF. The CDR3 nucleotides are TGTGCCAGCAGTGAAGATAGCGGGGGCTCTGAGCAGTACTTC.

This clonotype was seen a few times. The chain uses TRBV7-2 and TRBJ2-7; TRBD2 is a possible D gene (7 bases). The CDR3 loop spans 15 amino acids. Germline CDR1 and CDR2: SGHTA and FQGNSA. The V and J ends lost 1 base and 2 bases respectively, with 12 bases between them. The chain's CDR3 is CASSLVGGGTYEQYF. CDR3 coding DNA: TGTGCCAGCAGCTTAGTTGGCGGGGGCACCTACGAGCAGTACTTC. Full variable domain (missing parts from reference TRBV7-2 and TRBJ2-7): GAGVSQSPSNKVTEKGKDVELRCDPISGHTALYWYRQSLGQGLEFLIYFQGNSAPDKSGLPSDRFSAERTGGSVSTLTIQRTQQEDSAVYLCASSLVGGGTYEQYFGPGTRLTVT.

This clonotype was observed a handful of times. This chain links TRBV4-3 with TRBJ2-1, with D maybe TRBD2 (5 bases). V was pared by 0 bases and J by 10 bases, with 22 bases between. Germline V gives CDR1 LGHNA, CDR2 YSLEER. The CDR3 consists of 17 residues. CDR3 region: CASSQDTTSFPSAEQFF. The CDR3, as DNA: TGCGCCAGCAGCCAAGACACAACTAGTTTCCCTTCTGCCGAGCAGTTCTTC.

The chain combines TRBV2 with TRBJ1-2, with D perhaps matching TRBD1 (5 bases). The CDR3 length is 15 residues. The germline V gene encodes CDR1 SNHLY and CDR2 FYNNEI. V was trimmed by 5 bases and J by 6 bases, leaving 19 bases between them. The CDR3 here is CASSHGTSPLDGYTF. CDR3 nucleotides: TGTGCCAGCAGTCACGGGACCTCTCCCTTGGATGGCTACACCTTC.